The entry that follows covers one T cell receptor beta chain sequence. The antigen is unknown. TCRbeta libraries averaged around 42,000 productive templates per sample. Here immunoSEQ multiplex PCR was the method, and the copy in TCRdb shows in-frame clones only, minus some. This sample carries about 42,000 clones, about 81% of them seen once, and the ten largest clones take 0.43%. The data originate from a study of STAT3 mutations in large granular lymphocyte leukemia. Per germline, CDR1 KGHSH and CDR2 LQKENI. V was clipped by 3 bases and J by 4 bases, with 9 bases between them. CDR3 size: 13 residues. Study-level findings and limits: Every T-cell large granular lymphocyte leukemia patient had at least one immunodominant TCR beta clonotype.

Source material: PBMCs. The TCR originated in a human donor with T large granular lymphocyte leukemia. Some clones in this sample may be carry-over from other donors' samples. The chain has TRBV18 and TRBJ1-2; D is unresolved. This CDR3 is CASSPPVSYGYTF. The CDR3 DNA is TGTGCCAGCTCACCCCCGGTTAGCTATGGCTACACCTTC.